These 29 T cell receptor beta chains were sequenced from one sample in a study of monozygotic twins with inflammatory bowel disease. Reanalyzing the 5' RACE reads, TCRdb keeps one entry per CDR3 protein, without DNA. The sample has 150,000 to 200,000 distinct CDR3 sequences. Material for sequencing was blood. The receptor source for this set is a human donor with ulcerative colitis or Crohn's disease, or a healthy co-twin of an affected twin (not recorded which).

V gene TRBV7-2 combines with J gene TRBJ1-1. CDR3 size: 16 residues. Per germline, CDR1 SGHTA and CDR2 FQGNSA. The CDR3 loop reads CASSLVEGLMNTEAFF.

The gene calls are TRBV5-1 and TRBJ2-3. CDR3 length: 13 residues. Germline loops: CDR1 SGHRS, CDR2 YFSETQ. CDR3 amino acids: CASSSGREDTQYF.

The V and J genes are TRBV11-2 and TRBJ2-1; absent DNA, TCRdb's TRBD1 call cannot be checked. Germline CDR1 reads SGHAT; CDR2 reads FQNNGV. The CDR3 is 14 residues long. The CDR3 is CASSPDRIGNEQFF.

The chain joins TRBV3-1 to TRBJ2-1. The CDR3 is 13 residues long. Germline loops: CDR1 LGHDT, CDR2 YNNKEL (reference sequence). The CDR3 region is CASSQSRVNEQFF.

The rearrangement uses TRBV27 and TRBJ2-7; TCRdb names TRBD1, which stays unverified in the absence of DNA. The CDR3 spans 16 residues. From germline, CDR1 is MNHEY and CDR2 SMNVEV (reference sequence). CDR3 loop: CASSLSTGVRAYEQYF.

This chain connects TRBV18 to TRBJ2-2; TCRdb reports TRBD2, a call that lacks DNA to check it against. The germline gives CDR1 KGHSH, CDR2 LQKENI. This CDR3 is 19 amino acids long. CDR3: CASSPPASAGRTNTGELFF.

The V and J genes are TRBV9 and TRBJ1-2; TCRdb picks TRBD1, but there is no DNA to check that call. This CDR3 region has 14 residues. Germline-derived CDR1 and CDR2 are SGDLS and YYNGEE. CDR3 sequence: CASSVDRDMYGYTF.

The J gene is TRBJ1-1, the V gene TRBV12-3 or TRBV12-4. This CDR3 comprises 15 residues. CDR3 sequence: CASSHRQAELGEAFF.

This chain joins TRBV6-2 or TRBV6-3 and TRBJ2-1; TCRdb's D gene call, TRBD2, goes unchecked for lack of DNA. Germline CDR1 is MNHEY and CDR2 is SVGEGT. This CDR3 has 16 residues. The CDR3 here is CASSNRDSSSYNEQFF.

The V call is TRBV5-1, the J call TRBJ2-1; the TRBD1 assignment by TCRdb is unverifiable without DNA. The CDR3 totals 16 residues. The germline V gene has CDR1 SGHRS and CDR2 YFSETQ. The CDR3 protein is CASAQRGGNLYNEQFF.

The chain uses TRBV12-3 or TRBV12-4 and TRBJ2-3; the D call of TRBD1 rests on TCRdb alone, since no DNA is present to check it. The CDR3 totals 13 residues. Here the CDR3 reads CASSFSARDAQYF.

The chain employs TRBV5-1 and TRBJ2-7; TCRdb names TRBD2, which stays unverified in the absence of DNA. The CDR3 is 15 amino acids. Germline CDR1 SGHRS, CDR2 YFSETQ. The CDR3 loop reads CASSLVSAGVYEQYF.

V gene TRBV25-1 combines with J gene TRBJ2-7; TCRdb reports TRBD2, a call that lacks DNA to check it against. Germline V gene data show CDR1 as MGHDK and CDR2 as SYGVNS. The CDR3 contains 15 residues. CDR3 amino acids: CASSVSSGRINEQYF.

The chain recombines TRBV5-1 with TRBJ2-1; no DNA is available, so the TRBD2 call from TCRdb remains unchecked. This CDR3 is 17 amino acids long. The germline gives CDR1 SGHRS, CDR2 YFSETQ. The CDR3 region is CASSRALGTSGINEQFF. The full variable domain, in which reference TRBV5-1 and TRBJ2-1 provide the parts outside the CDR3, is KAGVTQTPRYLIKTRGQQVTLSCSPISGHRSVSWYQQTPGQGLQFLFEYFSETQRNKGNFPGRFSGRQFSNSRSEMNVSTLELGDSALYLCASSRALGTSGINEQFFGPGTRLTVL.

The V gene is TRBV10-2, the J gene TRBJ2-2; TCRdb reports TRBD1, a call that lacks DNA to check it against. This CDR3 is 14 amino acids long. The V gene's germline CDR1 is WSHSY and CDR2 SAAADI. CDR3 residues: CASSESKGSGELFF.

J is TRBJ2-1 and V is TRBV5-1; TCRdb selects TRBD1, and the lack of DNA leaves this call unchecked. The germline CDR1 and CDR2 sequences are SGHRS and YFSETQ. The CDR3 covers 15 residues. The CDR3 reads CASSAGTGEVDEQFF.

The chain employs TRBV20-1 and TRBJ1-5; as DNA is missing, the TRBD1 call by TCRdb cannot be tested. Germline V lookup: CDR1 DFQATT, CDR2 SNEGSKA (reference sequence). The CDR3 totals 15 residues. CDR3 protein: CSANKDRTSNQPQHF.

The V call is TRBV28, the J call TRBJ2-5. The germline V gene has CDR1 MDHEN and CDR2 SYDVKM. This CDR3 has 11 residues. The chain's CDR3 is CASTYQETQYF.

V and J are TRBV29-1 and TRBJ2-7; TCRdb indicates TRBD1, and absent DNA this call remains unverified. Germline CDR1 SQVTM, CDR2 ANQGSEA. The CDR3 contains 13 residues. The CDR3 protein is CSVSTGETYEQYF.

The chain uses TRBV4-2 and TRBJ2-3; TCRdb's D call, TRBD1, is unchecked because there is no DNA. This CDR3 is 17 amino acids long. Germline lookup yields CDR1 LGHNA and CDR2 YNFKEQ. The CDR3 is CASSQDWTAYSTDTQYF.

This chain connects TRBV28 to TRBJ2-1; there is no DNA to check the TCRdb D call of TRBD2. The CDR3 loop spans 16 amino acids. Germline-derived CDR1 and CDR2 are MDHEN and SYDVKM. The CDR3: CASSLRLAGIANEQFF. The full variable domain, with the rest looked up from reference TRBV28 and TRBJ2-1, is DVKVTQSSRYLVKRTGEKVFLECVQDMDHENMFWYRQDPGLGLRLIYFSYDVKMKEKGDIPEGYSVSREKKERFSLILESASTNQTSMYLCASSLRLAGIANEQFFGPGTRLTVL.

The gene calls are TRBV5-4 and TRBJ1-2. Germline values: CDR1 SGHNT, CDR2 YYREEE (reference sequence). This CDR3 has 14 amino acids. CDR3 sequence: CASSLNQDDYGYTF. Supplemented by reference TRBV5-4 and TRBJ1-2, the full variable domain reads ETGVTQSPTHLIKTRGQQVTLRCSSQSGHNTVSWYQQALGQGPQFIFQYYREEENGRGNFPPRFSGLQFPNYSSELNVNALELDDSALYLCASSLNQDDYGYTFGSGTRLTVV.

The J gene is TRBJ1-5, the V gene TRBV10-2. This CDR3 contains 14 residues. CDR1 and CDR2 (germline): WSHSY, SAAADI. The chain's CDR3 is CASSGVANNQPQHF.

J is TRBJ2-5 and V is TRBV5-1; TCRdb returns TRBD2, unconfirmable since there is no DNA. CDR1 is SGHRS and CDR2 is YFSETQ in the germline V gene. The CDR3 spans 19 residues. CDR3 amino acids: CASSLDGTSGRTYQETQYF.

This chain connects TRBV11-2 to TRBJ2-1; TCRdb picks TRBD1, but there is no DNA to check that call. The germline CDR1 and CDR2 sequences are SGHAT and FQNNGV. The CDR3 sequence is 14 residues long. This CDR3 reads CASSFTRVHNEQFF.

The gene calls are TRBV5-1 and TRBJ2-7; TCRdb names TRBD2, which stays unverified in the absence of DNA. Germline V gene data show CDR1 as SGHRS and CDR2 as YFSETQ. The CDR3 sequence is 16 residues long. CDR3 protein: CASSLGLTSASYEQYF.

The rearrangement uses TRBV7-2 and TRBJ1-1. The CDR3 contains 15 residues. Germline V CDR1 and CDR2: SGHTA, FQGNSA. This CDR3 is CASSLVARQNTEAFF. Complete variable domain (other parts from reference TRBV7-2 and TRBJ1-1): GAGVSQSPSNKVTEKGKDVELRCDPISGHTALYWYRQSLGQGLEFLIYFQGNSAPDKSGLPSDRFSAERTGGSVSTLTIQRTQQEDSAVYLCASSLVARQNTEAFFGQGTRLTVV.

This sequence joins TRBV30 and TRBJ2-1; TCRdb lists TRBD2, though no DNA is available to test this call. CDR1 GTSNPN and CDR2 SVGIG come from the germline V gene (reference sequence). CDR3 length: 15 residues. CDR3 protein: CAWKGLAGVLNEQFF.

The chain is built from TRBV7-3 and TRBJ2-1; the TCRdb call, TRBD2, lacks DNA for checking. This CDR3 spans 16 amino acids. The germline V gene encodes CDR1 SGHTA and CDR2 FQGTGA. The CDR3: CASSTTSGRAPNEQFF. Variable domain in full (rest from reference TRBV7-3 and TRBJ2-1): GAGVSQTPSNKVTEKGKYVELRCDPISGHTALYWYRQSLGQGPEFLIYFQGTGAADDSGLPNDRFFAVRPEGSVSTLKIQRTERGDSAVYLCASSTTSGRAPNEQFFGPGTRLTVL.